This TCR beta chain was profiled in a study of shared clonotypes between healthy human individuals. Findings and caveats of the study: Researchers found naive subsets generally carried larger estimated richness than memory subsets. The four-donor shared clonotypes exceeded non-shared clonotypes in generation probability, with non-shared ones scoring lower.

Only in-frame clones appear in the TCRdb table, and some are missing; sequencing was by immunoSEQ multiplex PCR. Seen here are roughly 2,000,000 clones, around 93% observed once, and the top ten hold about 1.6%. A remark on this clone: Its specificity is not known.

Germline V gives CDR1 MDHEN, CDR2 SYDVKM. The CDR3 has 13 amino acids. V was cut by 5 bases and J by 10 bases, with 15 bases left in between. Cells designated naive CD8 were CD45RO-negative and were positively selected for CCR7, with terminally differentiated effector memory CD45RA+ cells excluded. Donors had no recently reported acute infections or vaccinations and were HIV-negative. All of the donors resided in Nashville, Tennessee, and each was a Caucasian adult. V is TRBV28 and J is TRBJ2-1; D unclear. The receptor was isolated from a man aged 18-30 years in good health. Some clones in this sample may be carry-over from other donors' samples. Source material: naive CD8+ T cells from PBMCs. CDR3 region: CASSPPLNKEQFF. The CDR3 DNA is TGTGCCAGCAGTCCCCCCCTGAATAAGGAGCAGTTCTTC.